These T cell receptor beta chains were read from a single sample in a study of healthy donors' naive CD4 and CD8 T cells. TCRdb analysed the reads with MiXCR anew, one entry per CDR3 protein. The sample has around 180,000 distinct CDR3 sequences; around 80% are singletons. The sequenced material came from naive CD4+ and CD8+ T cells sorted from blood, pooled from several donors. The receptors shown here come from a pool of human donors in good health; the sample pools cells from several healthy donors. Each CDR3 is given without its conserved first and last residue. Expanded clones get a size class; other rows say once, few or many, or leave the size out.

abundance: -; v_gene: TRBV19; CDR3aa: AGTAWGNTEAF
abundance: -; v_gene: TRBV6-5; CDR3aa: ASSQVRTYEQY
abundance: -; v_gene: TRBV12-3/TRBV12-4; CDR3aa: ASSPGSRYAIQY
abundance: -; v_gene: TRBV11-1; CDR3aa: ASSLGLGSNIEQF
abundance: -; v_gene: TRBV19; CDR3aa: ASSNVVDEQF
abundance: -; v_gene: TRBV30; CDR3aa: AWRSLASGYNEQF
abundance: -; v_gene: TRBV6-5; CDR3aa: ASSPGTSGLDEQF
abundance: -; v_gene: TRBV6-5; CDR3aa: ASSYSASGATEAF
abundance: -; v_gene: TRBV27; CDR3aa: ASSQGAYGNTIY
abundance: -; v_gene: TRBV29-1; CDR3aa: SVHARYGYT
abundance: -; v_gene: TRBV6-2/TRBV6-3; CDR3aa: ASSWLLAGYNEQF
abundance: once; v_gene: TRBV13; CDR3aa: ASSLWAAREQY
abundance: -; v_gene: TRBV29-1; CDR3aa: SDVGPERAYNEQF
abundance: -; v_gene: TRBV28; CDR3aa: ASSSVWGGDYPH
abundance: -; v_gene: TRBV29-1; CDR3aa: SVEGLANNLYNEQF
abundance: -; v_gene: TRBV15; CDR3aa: ATSRDSARGGNYEQY
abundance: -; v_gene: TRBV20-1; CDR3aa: SARRLAGADTQY
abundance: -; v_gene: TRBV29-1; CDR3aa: SVESLSGNTIY
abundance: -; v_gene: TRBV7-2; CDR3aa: ASSLARLNSGANVLT
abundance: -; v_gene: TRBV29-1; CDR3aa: SVEMGGNNQPQH
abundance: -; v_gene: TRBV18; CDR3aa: ASSPLELGEQY
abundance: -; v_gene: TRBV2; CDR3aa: ASNPGQGVEETQY
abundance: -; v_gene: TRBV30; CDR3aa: AWSVFRLANSNQPQH
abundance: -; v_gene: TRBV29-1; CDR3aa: SVDGWSSYNEQF
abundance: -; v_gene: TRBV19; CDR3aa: ASRPGTSGSIEQY
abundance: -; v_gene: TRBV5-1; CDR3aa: ASSLGYRTGDYEQY
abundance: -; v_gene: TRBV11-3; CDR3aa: ASSLKGEAF
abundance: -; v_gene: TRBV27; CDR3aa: ASSFGGGGTGELF
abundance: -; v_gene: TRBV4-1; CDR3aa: ASSPFHSGMDEQF
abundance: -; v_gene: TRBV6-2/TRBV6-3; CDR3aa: ASSPGYEWQPQH
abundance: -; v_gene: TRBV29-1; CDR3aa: SVQPGTSGYEQY
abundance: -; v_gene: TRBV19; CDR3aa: ASSIWAGRAEAF
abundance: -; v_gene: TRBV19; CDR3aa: ASSTGQLYEQY
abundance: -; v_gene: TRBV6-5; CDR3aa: ASSLRLARVGYNEQF
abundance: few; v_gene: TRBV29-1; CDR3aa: SVDGDGSNQPQH
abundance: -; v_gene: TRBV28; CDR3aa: ASSFTRLSGGYNEQF
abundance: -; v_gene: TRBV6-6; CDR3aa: ASRGSGGQRGGGYT
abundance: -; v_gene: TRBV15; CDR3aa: ATSREASSYNSPLH
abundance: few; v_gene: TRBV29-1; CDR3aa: SVGSGQETQY
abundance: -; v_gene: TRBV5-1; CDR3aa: ASSLVRGSGYT
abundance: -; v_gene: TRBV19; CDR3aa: ASKGQTVDSNQPQH
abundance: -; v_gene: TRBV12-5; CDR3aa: ASGLAGRETQY
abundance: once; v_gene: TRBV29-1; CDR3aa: SVEGTGQGAAWNIQY
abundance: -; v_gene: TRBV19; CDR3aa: AGGYQGQGHQPQH
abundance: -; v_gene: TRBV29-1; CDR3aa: SVRGQGVDYGYT
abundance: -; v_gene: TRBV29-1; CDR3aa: SALGTTQF
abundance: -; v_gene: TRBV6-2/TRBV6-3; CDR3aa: ASGPGLAHEQY
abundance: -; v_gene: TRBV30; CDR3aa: AWSVQDHNEQF
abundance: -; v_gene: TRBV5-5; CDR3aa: ASSLFRATWGDTQY
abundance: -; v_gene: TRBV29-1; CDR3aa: SVIGTLGGTDTQY
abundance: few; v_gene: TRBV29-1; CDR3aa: SVERTAYNEQF
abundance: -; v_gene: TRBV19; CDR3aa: ASSIGTTPDRHQPQH
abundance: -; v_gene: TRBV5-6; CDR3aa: ASEWTDSNTEAF